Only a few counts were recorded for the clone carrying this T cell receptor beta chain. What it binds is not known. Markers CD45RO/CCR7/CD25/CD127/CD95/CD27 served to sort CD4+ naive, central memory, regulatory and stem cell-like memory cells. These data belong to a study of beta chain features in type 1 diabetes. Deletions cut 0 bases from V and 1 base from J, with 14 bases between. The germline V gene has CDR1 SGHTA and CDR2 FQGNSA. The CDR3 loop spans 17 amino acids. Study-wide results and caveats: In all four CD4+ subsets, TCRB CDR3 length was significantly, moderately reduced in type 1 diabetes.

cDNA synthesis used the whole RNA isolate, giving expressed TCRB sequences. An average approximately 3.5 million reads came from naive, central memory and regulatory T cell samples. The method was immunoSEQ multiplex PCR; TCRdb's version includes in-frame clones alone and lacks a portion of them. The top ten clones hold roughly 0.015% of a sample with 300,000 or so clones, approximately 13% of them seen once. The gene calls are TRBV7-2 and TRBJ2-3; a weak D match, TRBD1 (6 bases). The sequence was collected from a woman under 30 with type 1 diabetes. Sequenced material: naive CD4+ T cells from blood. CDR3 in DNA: TGTGCCAGCAGCTTAGCTCCCCAGGGGCTGGGCACAGATACGCAGTATTTT. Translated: CASSLAPQGLGTDTQYF.